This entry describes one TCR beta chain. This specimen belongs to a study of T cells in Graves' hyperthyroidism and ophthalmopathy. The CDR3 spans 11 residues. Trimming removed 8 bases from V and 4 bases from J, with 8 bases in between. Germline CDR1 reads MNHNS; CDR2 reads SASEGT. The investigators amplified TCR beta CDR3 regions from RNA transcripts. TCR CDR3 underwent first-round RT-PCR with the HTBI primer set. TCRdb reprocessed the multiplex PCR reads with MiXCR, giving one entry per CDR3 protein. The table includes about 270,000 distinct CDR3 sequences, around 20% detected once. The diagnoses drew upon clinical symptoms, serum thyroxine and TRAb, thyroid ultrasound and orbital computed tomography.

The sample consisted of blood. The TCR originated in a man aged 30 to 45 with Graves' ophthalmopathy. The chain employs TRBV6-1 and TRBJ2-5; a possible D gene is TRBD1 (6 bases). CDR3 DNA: TGTGCCAGCTCAGGGGTAGAGACCCAGTACTTC. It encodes CASSGVETQYF.